The subject of this entry is one T cell receptor (beta chain). A junction end diverges from the germline sequence, so it may reflect a read error. CDR3 size: 14 residues. Germline CDR1 is MNHEY and CDR2 is SMNVEV (reference sequence). This specimen comes from a study of control samples from healthy donors and cancer patients. Assay: immunoSEQ multiplex PCR; the TCRdb copy retains only in-frame clones and omits some. The table includes around 200,000 clones, about 95% detected once. This chain uses TRBV27 with TRBJ2-3, with D perhaps TRBD1 (6 bases). Source material: blood. The TCR sequence derives from a man over 45 in good health. CDR3 region: CASSTRLDSLPPDF. In DNA, the CDR3 is TGTGCCAGCAGTACTAGACTGGACAGTCTCCCGCCGGATTTT.